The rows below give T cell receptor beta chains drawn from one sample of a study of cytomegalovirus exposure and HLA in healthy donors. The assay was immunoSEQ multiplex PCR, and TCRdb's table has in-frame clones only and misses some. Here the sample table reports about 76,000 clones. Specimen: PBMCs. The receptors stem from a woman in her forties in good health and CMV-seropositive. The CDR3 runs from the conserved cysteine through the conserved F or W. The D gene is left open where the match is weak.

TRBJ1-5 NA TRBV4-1 TGCGCCAGCAGCCGCCCGGACAGAAATCAGCCCCAGCATTTT CASSRPDRNQPQHF
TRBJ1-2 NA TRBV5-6 TGTGCCAGCAGCTTGGGAGGCAGGGAAAGAGGCTACACCTTC CASSLGGRERGYTF
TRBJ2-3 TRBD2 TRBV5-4 TGTGCCAGCAGCTTGACGGGAGGAGGCACAGATACGCAGTATTTT CASSLTGGGTDTQYF
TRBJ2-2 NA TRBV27 TGTGCCAGCAGTTTATCATCAAGTACAGCAGTTATCGGGGAGCTGTTTTTT CASSLSSSTAVIGELFF
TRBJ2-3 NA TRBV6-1 TGTGCCAGCAGTGAAATGTTGGGCAGTCCAGATACGCAGTATTTT CASSEMLGSPDTQYF
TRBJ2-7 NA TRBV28 TGTGCCAGCAGTTCCGGGACTTGGTACGAGCAGTACTTC CASSSGTWYEQYF
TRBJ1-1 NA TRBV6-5 TGTGCCAGCACCCGCAACTGGCGGCGAGGCACTGAAGCTTTCTTT CASTRNWRRGTEAFF
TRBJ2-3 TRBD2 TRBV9 TGTGCCAGCAGCGTAGACGCTAGCGGGGGTCATACGCAGTATTTT CASSVDASGGHTQYF
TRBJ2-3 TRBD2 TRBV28 TGTGCCAGCAGTTTAGCGGGAGGCACCCGGAGGTATACGCAGTATTTT CASSLAGGTRRYTQYF
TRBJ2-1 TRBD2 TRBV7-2 TGTGCCAGCAGCCCCGGGGGGGCCCGGAATGAGCAGTTCTTC CASSPGGARNEQFF
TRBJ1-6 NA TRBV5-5 TGTGCCAGCAGCTTGAGGGAGGGGATTTATTCACCCCTCCACTTT CASSLREGIYSPLHF
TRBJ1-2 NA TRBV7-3 TGTGCCAGCAGCTTAAATCCAGGGCCTGAGTATGGCTACACCTTC CASSLNPGPEYGYTF
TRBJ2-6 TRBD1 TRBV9 TGTGCCAGCAGCGCCACGTCACAGGGGTTTGGGGCCAACGTCCTGACTTTC CASSATSQGFGANVLTF
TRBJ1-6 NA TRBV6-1 TGTGCCAGTTTGCGGCAGACCTATAATTCACCCCTCCACTTT CASLRQTYNSPLHF
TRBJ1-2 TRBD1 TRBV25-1 TGTGCCAGCAGTGGGGGACAGGGGCCTCACTATGGCTACACCTTC CASSGGQGPHYGYTF
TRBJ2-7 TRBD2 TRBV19 TGTGCCAGCCGCAAGACGACTAGCGGAGACTCCTACGAGCAGTACTTC CASRKTTSGDSYEQYF
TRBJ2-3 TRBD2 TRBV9 TGTGCCAGCAGCGCGACTAGCGGAGAGAGCACAGATACGCAGTATTTT CASSATSGESTDTQYF
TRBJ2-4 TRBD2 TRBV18 TGTGCCAGCTCACCACCTAGCGGGGGAGCCAAAAACATTCAGTACTTC CASSPPSGGAKNIQYF
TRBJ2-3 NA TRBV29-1 TGCAGCGTTGGGTATAGGGGGAGCACAGATACGCAGTATTTT CSVGYRGSTDTQYF
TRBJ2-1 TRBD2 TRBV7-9 TGTGCCAGCAGCCTGTTTCTAGCGGGGAGCTACAATGAGCAGTTCTTC CASSLFLAGSYNEQFF
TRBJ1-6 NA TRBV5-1 TGCGCCAGCAGCTTGGATCAGGGGTATAATTCACCCCTCCACTTT CASSLDQGYNSPLHF
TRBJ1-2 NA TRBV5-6 TGTGCCAGCAGCTTGGGACCTCGGGGTGGCTACACCTTC CASSLGPRGGYTF
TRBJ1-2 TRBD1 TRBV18 TGTGCCAGCTCATCGGACAGGGGCAACTATGGCTACACCTTC CASSSDRGNYGYTF
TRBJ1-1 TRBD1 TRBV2 TGTGCCAGCCGGGGGGACAGGGCGGTAGCTTTCTTT CASRGDRAVAFF
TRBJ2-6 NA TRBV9 TGTGCCAGCAGCGAGCCGTCTGGGGCCAACGTCCTGACTTTC CASSEPSGANVLTF
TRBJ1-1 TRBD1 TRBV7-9 TGTGCCAGCAGCTTCCGACAGGGGAACACTGAAGCTTTCTTT CASSFRQGNTEAFF
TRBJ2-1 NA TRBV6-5 TGTGCCAGCAGTTACTCCCTAGCAAATGAGCAGTTCTTC CASSYSLANEQFF
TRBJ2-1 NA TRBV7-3 TGTGCCAGCAGCTTAAGGGGCAGGGAGCAGTTCTTC CASSLRGREQFF
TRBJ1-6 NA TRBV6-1 TGTGCCAGCAGAGCGGCGGGGAATTCACCCCTCCACTTT CASRAAGNSPLHF